This section outlines one TCR beta chain sequence together with its context. It was during active infection that Seattle patients were enrolled and then longitudinally followed. This record belongs to a study of blood T cell repertoires in COVID-19. Study at large: From the United States, Italy and Spain came samples of acute and convalescent COVID-19. PBMCs, B-cell-depleted T cells, or T cells provided the cDNA or gDNA that made up the material.

The CDR3 runs 14 residues. Unmatched junction bases numbered 3, after V lost 6 bases and J lost 4 bases. Germline CDR1 is SGHDN and CDR2 is FVKESK. The authors' processing: Amplification from reference gene primers served as the basis for estimated nucleated cell counts. Only in-frame clones appear in the TCRdb table, and some are missing; sequencing was by immunoSEQ multiplex PCR. V, J and clone size are those of that table, while D and trimming were read from the DNA. The sample shows more than 150,000 clones, roughly 79% of them seen only once. The sequenced sample was peripheral blood. The gene calls are TRBV14 and TRBJ1-3; 10 bases are a match to TRBD1. The origin of this receptor is a woman at least 80 years old with COVID-19, enrolled during active disease. CDR3 residues: CASRRTGGGNTIYF. CDR3 nucleotide sequence: TGTGCCAGCAGGCGGACAGGGGGAGGAAACACCATATATTTT.